This entry concerns a single T cell receptor (beta chain). The data derive from a study of PD-L1 blockade in urothelial cancer. V was clipped by 5 bases and J by 7 bases, with 14 bases between them. The CDR3 consists of 13 residues. In germline, CDR1 is MRHNA, CDR2 SNTAGT. Time point here: peripheral blood 6 weeks after treatment start. Patients presented with locally advanced or metastatic urothelial carcinoma. Only in-frame clones appear in the TCRdb table, and some are missing; sequencing was by immunoSEQ multiplex PCR. The profile shows 40,000 to 60,000 clones, 65% to 85% of them singletons. The sample in question was PBMCs, obtained around atezolizumab (anti-PD-L1) treatment. This receptor was obtained from a man in his 70s with urothelial cancer. The genes are TRBV6-4 and TRBJ1-1; D not certain. CDR3 residues: CASSLGRDNEAFF. CDR3 DNA sequence: TGTGCCAGCAGTCTTGGGAGGGATAATGAAGCTTTCTTT.